The source of this TCR beta chain is a study of long-term antiretroviral therapy in people with HIV. About the research overall: The immediate-ART recommendation dates to 2015, and the earliest samples predate it by about a decade. Whole-study results and caveats: Repertoire dominance by clones expanded before ART was seen at all time points.

Remarks on this clone: No antigen is known for it.

Germline lookup yields CDR1 MNHNY and CDR2 SVGAGI (reference sequence). Trimming at V came to 4 bases and at J to 5 bases, leaving 6 bases not matched to a gene. This CDR3 has 14 amino acids. Every participant gave one or more pre-ART and two or more post-ART PBMC samples. It was in the United States that all participants with HIV were treated. Running of the v3.0 immunoSEQ assay took place at survey level. Sequencing was performed with immunoSEQ multiplex PCR; in TCRdb, only in-frame clones are kept and a portion is missing. Of about 10,000 clones listed, around four fifths were seen once; the top ten hold about 15%.

Sequences were derived from unsorted PBMCs, sampled 0.7 years after starting antiretroviral therapy. The V gene is TRBV6-6, the J gene TRBJ2-7; 9 nucleotides align to TRBD1. This TCR came from a man in his forties or fifties with HIV. This chain's CDR3 is CASSFRQGVHEQYF. The CDR3 nucleotides are TGTGCCAGCAGTTTTCGACAGGGGGTCCACGAGCAGTACTTC.